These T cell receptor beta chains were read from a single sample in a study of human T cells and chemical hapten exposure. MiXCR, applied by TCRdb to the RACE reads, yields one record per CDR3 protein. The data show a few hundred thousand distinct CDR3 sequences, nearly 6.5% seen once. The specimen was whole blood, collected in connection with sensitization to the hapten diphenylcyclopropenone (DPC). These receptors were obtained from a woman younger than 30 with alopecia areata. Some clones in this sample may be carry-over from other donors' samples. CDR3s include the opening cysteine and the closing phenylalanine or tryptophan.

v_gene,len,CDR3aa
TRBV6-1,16,CASSEETTGLDYEQYF
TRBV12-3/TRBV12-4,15,CASSFVGRGYEKLFF
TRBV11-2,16,CASSLNGASSTDTQYF
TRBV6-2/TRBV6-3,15,CASKLQGGRGDTQYF
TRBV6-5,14,CASSRTGRSVGQYF
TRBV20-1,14,CSASAPALRTEAFF
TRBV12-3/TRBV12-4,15,CASSSTTGGPDTQYF
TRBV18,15,CASSPAGTSWDTQYF
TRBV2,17,CASGKWTGGAYNTEAFF
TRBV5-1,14,CASSFASGDYEQYF
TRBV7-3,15,CASSPFTSGANVLTF
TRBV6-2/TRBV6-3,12,CASSNPNTEAFF
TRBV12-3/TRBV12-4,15,CASSTGAGITYEQYF
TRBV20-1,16,CSARDISGRQNQPQHF
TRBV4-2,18,CASSQARGLAGLGDTQYF
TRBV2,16,CASSPGLATSSDTQYF
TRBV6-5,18,CASSYGYDETAGDTEAFF
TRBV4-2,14,CASSQASLNTEAFF
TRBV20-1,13,CSASRQRNTEAFF
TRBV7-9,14,CASSSQGDNQPQHF
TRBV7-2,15,CASSFSRTGWNGYTF
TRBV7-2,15,CASSFKDRANYGYTF
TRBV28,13,CASSFGSGTRAKF
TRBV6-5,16,CASSYSGYLSQETQYF
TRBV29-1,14,CSALTAGSPYEQYF
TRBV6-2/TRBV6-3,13,CASSSGHNYGYTF